These 23 T cell receptor beta chains originate from one sample sequenced in a study of T cell responses to AZD1222 COVID-19 vaccine. Generated by immunoSEQ multiplex PCR, the TCRdb table keeps only in-frame clones and is missing some. Of roughly 81,000 clones listed, around 86% are singletons. The source was peripheral blood, collected on day 0 of AZD1222 vaccination. These TCRs come from an adult in good health.

J is TRBJ1-2 and V is TRBV5-6; D might be TRBD1 (6 bases). Per germline, CDR1 SGHDT and CDR2 YYEEEE. V shed 1 base and J shed 8 bases, with 15 bases lying between them. The CDR3 is made up of 14 amino acids. The CDR3 region has the DNA TGTGCCAGCAGCTTGATCAGGGGACCTAGGGGCTACACCTTC. Translated: CASSLIRGPRGYTF.

The chain links TRBV19 to TRBJ1-1; 8 bases are shared with TRBD1. The germline V gene has CDR1 LNHDA and CDR2 SQIVND (reference sequence). This CDR3 contains 14 residues. After removal of 4 bases from V and 4 bases from J, the junction contained 5 bases not matched to a gene. The DNA of the CDR3 is TGTGCCAGTAGTACCAGACAGGGGCGCACTGAAGCTTTCTTT. Amino acids: CASSTRQGRTEAFF.

About this clone itself: Germline is not matched at one junction end, which may reflect a read error. This sample also contains other DNA sequences that code for the same CDR3. The gene calls are TRBV12-3 or TRBV12-4 and TRBJ1-1; the D is unclear. This CDR3 has 13 amino acids. As DNA, the CDR3 is TGCGCCAGCAGTTTACAGTCGAACACTGAAGCTTTCTTT. It is translated as CASSLQSNTEAFF.

The V gene is TRBV7-2, the J gene TRBJ1-2; 8 bases fit TRBD1. CDR1 SGHTA and CDR2 FQGNSA come from the germline V gene. The CDR3 runs to 16 residues. With V trimmed by 5 bases and J by 3 bases, 11 bases remained unmatched. The CDR3, as DNA: TGTGCCAGCAGCAGCCTAGGACAGGGAGCTGACTATGGCTACACCTTC. Protein: CASSSLGQGADYGYTF.

This chain links TRBV28 with TRBJ2-5; tentatively, D is TRBD2 (6 bases). The V gene's germline CDR1 is MDHEN and CDR2 SYDVKM. The CDR3 runs 15 residues. V gave up 4 bases and J gave up 2 bases, with 14 bases separating them. The chain's CDR3 is CASSSRDFSQETQYF. DNA of the CDR3: TGTGCCAGCAGTTCTCGGGACTTTTCTCAAGAGACCCAGTACTTC.

V usage is TRBV28 and J usage is TRBJ1-4; 7 bases match TRBD1. Germline trimming cut 2 bases from V and 8 bases from J; bases unmatched to any gene: 8. The length of the CDR3 is 15 residues. Germline CDR1 MDHEN, CDR2 SYDVKM. The CDR3 nucleotides read TGTGCCAGCAGTTTAGCAGGGGGATGGAAAGAAAAACTGTTTTTT. Translation gives CASSLAGGWKEKLFF.

The V gene is TRBV28, the J gene TRBJ1-5; 7 bases match TRBD1. The CDR3 spans 15 residues. J was trimmed by 9 bases and V by 1 base; bases with no gene match: 9. Germline V gene sequence: CDR1 MDHEN, CDR2 SYDVKM. In DNA, the CDR3 is TGTGCCAGCAGTTTATCTCCAGGGGGGGGAAGGCCCCAGCATTTT. This sequence encodes CASSLSPGGGRPQHF.

The rearrangement uses TRBV11-2 and TRBJ2-7; tentative D call: TRBD1 (6 bases). V was trimmed by 3 bases and J by 2 bases, leaving 14 bases between them. Germline V gives CDR1 SGHAT, CDR2 FQNNGV. The CDR3 spans 15 residues. CDR3 region: CASSFRSGATYEQYF. The CDR3, as DNA: TGTGCCAGCAGCTTCCGGTCAGGGGCCACCTACGAGCAGTACTTC.

The rearrangement joins TRBV28 to TRBJ2-7; perhaps TRBD1 as D (6 bases). Trimming removed 4 bases at V and 6 bases at J, with 13 bases between. The CDR3 runs to 13 residues. Germline values: CDR1 MDHEN, CDR2 SYDVKM. This chain's CDR3 is CASSSKPTGEQYF. DNA for the CDR3: TGTGCCAGCAGTTCCAAGCCGACAGGCGAGCAGTACTTC.

The rearrangement links TRBV19 to TRBJ2-6; TRBD1 matches at 10 bases. Germline V gene lookup returns CDR1 LNHDA and CDR2 SQIVND (reference sequence). This CDR3 is built from 17 residues. The junction had 9 bases not matched to a gene; V was cut back by 6 bases and J by 4 bases. CDR3 coding DNA: TGTGCCAGTAGGTACGGGACAGGGGATCCCGGGGCCAACGTCCTGACTTTC. Translating it yields CASRYGTGDPGANVLTF.

The chain uses TRBV19 and TRBJ2-3; D gene ambiguous. The CDR3 is 13 amino acids. From germline, CDR1 is LNHDA and CDR2 SQIVND (reference sequence). The V end was cut by 10 bases, the J end by 0 bases, with 11 bases between. The CDR3 sequence: CATSVSSTDTQYF. CDR3 DNA sequence: TGTGCCACCTCGGTGTCTAGCACAGATACGCAGTATTTT. Complete variable domain (other parts from reference TRBV19 and TRBJ2-3): DGGITQSPKYLFRKEGQNVTLSCEQNLNHDAMYWYRQDPGQGLRLIYYSQIVNDFQKGDIAEGYSVSREKKESFPLTVTSAQKNPTAFYLCATSVSSTDTQYFGPGTRLTVL.

J is TRBJ1-1 and V is TRBV29-1; 8 nucleotides align to TRBD1. The J segment lost 3 bases and the V segment lost 8 bases, leaving 8 bases of the junction unmatched. The CDR3 totals 13 residues. Germline V gives CDR1 SQVTM, CDR2 ANQGSEA. The CDR3 nucleotides read TGCAGCACTACCCGACAGGGGCACACTGAAGCTTTCTTT. It translates to CSTTRQGHTEAFF.

V usage is TRBV15 and J usage is TRBJ1-6; D is unclear. The CDR3 covers 13 residues. From germline, CDR1 is LNHNV and CDR2 YYDKDF (reference sequence). Between the trimmed V and J ends, which lost 0 bases and 7 bases, there was a span of 4 bases. CDR3 loop: CATSRDTNSPLHF. CDR3 in DNA: TGTGCCACCAGCAGAGATACGAATTCACCCCTCCACTTT.

J is TRBJ1-3 and V is TRBV4-1; no reliable D call. The CDR3 runs 16 residues. The germline V gene has CDR1 MGHRA and CDR2 YSYEKL. V lost 0 bases to trimming and J lost 7 bases, with 16 bases between them. The CDR3: CASSQDRADPWNTIYF. The CDR3, as DNA: TGCGCCAGCAGCCAAGATCGGGCAGACCCGTGGAACACCATATATTTT.

The gene calls are TRBV12-5 and TRBJ1-6; TRBD1 might be the D (5 bases). The CDR3 runs 14 residues. V lost 5 bases and J 9 bases, leaving 14 bases between the germline ends. Per the germline V gene, CDR1 is LGHNT and CDR2 is FRNRAP. CDR3 DNA sequence: TGTGCTAGTGGTCCGGGACTTGAGGCTTCACCCCTCCACTTT. This codes for CASGPGLEASPLHF.

This clone was observed a single time. V usage is TRBV2 and J usage is TRBJ2-3; maybe TRBD1 (5 bases). Germline CDR1 reads SNHLY; CDR2 reads FYNNEI. Trimming cost V 8 bases and J 4 bases, with 7 bases left between them. This CDR3 is built from 11 residues. The CDR3 DNA follows: TGTGCCAGCCGGACATCAGATACGCAGTATTTT. The encoded protein is CASRTSDTQYF.

The chain carries TRBV19 and TRBJ2-7; the D gene is possibly TRBD1 (5 bases). Germline assignment: CDR1 LNHDA and CDR2 SQIVND (reference sequence). V lost 4 bases to trimming and J lost 2 bases, with 6 bases between them. The length of the CDR3 is 12 residues. The CDR3 loop reads CASSRGAYEQYF. The CDR3, as DNA: TGTGCCAGTAGTAGGGGCGCCTACGAGCAGTACTTC.

The CDR3 here is CASSFSLAGGLGELFF. Written as DNA, the CDR3 is TGTGCCAGCAGCTTTAGCCTAGCGGGAGGGCTTGGGGAGCTGTTTTTT. This rearrangement joins TRBV5-5 to TRBJ2-2; 12 bases are shared with TRBD2. Germline CDR1 and CDR2: SGHKS and YYEKEE (reference sequence). The CDR3 runs 16 residues. Unmatched junction bases numbered 7, after V lost 2 bases and J lost 8 bases.

This chain joins TRBV7-9 and TRBJ2-7, with 8 bases matching TRBD1. The CDR3 consists of 17 residues. CDR1 and CDR2 (germline): SEHNR, FQNEAQ (reference sequence). V lost 1 base to trimming and J lost 2 bases; unmatched junction nucleotides: 10. The CDR3 spells CASSLGGSGTGTYEQYF. CDR3 sequence (DNA): TGTGCCAGCAGCTTAGGAGGTTCCGGGACAGGAACCTACGAGCAGTACTTC.

This clone was seen once. The chain carries TRBV6-5 and TRBJ2-7; 8 positions agree with TRBD1. Looked up from germline, CDR1 is MNHEY and CDR2 is SVGAGI. The CDR3 loop spans 15 amino acids. The trim removed 5 bases at V and 3 bases at J, leaving 9 bases unmatched. The CDR3 here is CASSPGTGPFYEQYF. The CDR3 region has the DNA TGTGCCAGCAGTCCCGGGACAGGTCCATTCTACGAGCAGTACTTC.

This sequence joins TRBV19 and TRBJ2-5; 8 bases match TRBD1. V dropped 2 bases and J dropped 7; count of bases not matched to a gene: 18. CDR3 length: 18 residues. The germline CDR1 and CDR2 sequences are LNHDA and SQIVND (reference sequence). The CDR3 sequence: CASSIRSRDRGGLATQYF. CDR3 sequence (DNA): TGTGCCAGTAGTATAAGGTCCCGCGACAGGGGCGGGTTAGCGACCCAGTACTTC.

In this sample, this clone turned up once. The chain links TRBV12-3 or TRBV12-4 to TRBJ2-7, with a possible D match to TRBD1 (6 bases). This CDR3 is 13 amino acids long. Trimming pared 3 bases from V and 8 bases from J, leaving 14 bases between. The CDR3 region is CASSFRDTDQQYF. DNA of the CDR3: TGTGCCAGCAGTTTTCGGGACACAGATCAGCAGTACTTC.

The rearrangement links TRBV11-2 to TRBJ1-2; perhaps TRBD1 as D (5 bases). The germline V and J ends were trimmed by 6 bases and 5 bases, with 19 bases remaining between them. CDR1 SGHAT and CDR2 FQNNGV come from the germline V gene. The CDR3 spans 15 residues. DNA for the CDR3: TGTGCCAGCAGTTCACTCGGCCCAGGGAATTATGGCTACACCTTC. Its protein is CASSSLGPGNYGYTF.